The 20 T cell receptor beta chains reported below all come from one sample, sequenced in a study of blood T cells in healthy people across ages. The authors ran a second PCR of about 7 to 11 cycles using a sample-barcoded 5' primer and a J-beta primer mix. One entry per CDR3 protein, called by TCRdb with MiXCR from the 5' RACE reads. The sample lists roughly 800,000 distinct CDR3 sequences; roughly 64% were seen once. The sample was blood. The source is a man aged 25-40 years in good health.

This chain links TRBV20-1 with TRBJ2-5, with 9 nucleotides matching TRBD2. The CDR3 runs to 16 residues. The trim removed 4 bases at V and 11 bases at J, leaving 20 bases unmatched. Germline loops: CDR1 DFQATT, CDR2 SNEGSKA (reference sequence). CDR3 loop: CSATIPIAGEGNEQYF. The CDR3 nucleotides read TGCAGTGCTACAATACCCATAGCGGGAGAGGGTAATGAGCAGTACTTC.

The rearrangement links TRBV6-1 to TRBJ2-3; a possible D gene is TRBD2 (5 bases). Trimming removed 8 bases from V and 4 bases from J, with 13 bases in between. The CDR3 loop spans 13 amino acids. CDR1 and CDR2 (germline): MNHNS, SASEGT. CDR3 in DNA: TGTGCCAGCGGGCAGACGAGGGCAGATACGCAGTATTTT. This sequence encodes CASGQTRADTQYF.

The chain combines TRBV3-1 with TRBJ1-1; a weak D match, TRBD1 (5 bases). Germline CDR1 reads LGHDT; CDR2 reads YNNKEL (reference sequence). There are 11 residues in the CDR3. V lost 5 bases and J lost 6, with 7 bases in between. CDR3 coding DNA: TGTGCCAGCAGCGGGGCCTCTGAAGCTTTCTTT. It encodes CASSGASEAFF.

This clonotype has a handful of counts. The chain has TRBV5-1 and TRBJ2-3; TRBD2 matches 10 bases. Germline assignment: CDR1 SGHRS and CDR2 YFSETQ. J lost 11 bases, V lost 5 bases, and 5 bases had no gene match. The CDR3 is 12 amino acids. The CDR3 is CASSQIAGGQYF. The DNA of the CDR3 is TGCGCCAGCAGTCAAATAGCGGGAGGGCAGTATTTT.

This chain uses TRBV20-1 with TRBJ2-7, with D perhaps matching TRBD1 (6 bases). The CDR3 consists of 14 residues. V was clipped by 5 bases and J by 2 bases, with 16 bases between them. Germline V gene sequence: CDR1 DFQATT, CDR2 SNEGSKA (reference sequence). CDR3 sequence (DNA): TGCAGTGCTCGGACAGTGCAACCACCCTACGAGCAGTACTTC. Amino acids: CSARTVQPPYEQYF.

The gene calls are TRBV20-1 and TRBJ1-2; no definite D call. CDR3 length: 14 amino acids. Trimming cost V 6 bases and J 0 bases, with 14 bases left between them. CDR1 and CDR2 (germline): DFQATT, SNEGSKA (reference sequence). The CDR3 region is CSAVPAEANYGYTF. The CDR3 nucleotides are TGCAGTGCCGTGCCCGCGGAAGCTAACTATGGCTACACCTTC.

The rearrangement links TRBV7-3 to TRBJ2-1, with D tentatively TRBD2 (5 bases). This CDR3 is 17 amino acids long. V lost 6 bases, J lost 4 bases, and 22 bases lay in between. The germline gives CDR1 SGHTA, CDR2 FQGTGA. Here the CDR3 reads CASSQESGLQTYNEQFF. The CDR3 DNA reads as TGTGCCAGCAGTCAAGAGAGCGGACTGCAGACGTACAATGAGCAGTTCTTC.

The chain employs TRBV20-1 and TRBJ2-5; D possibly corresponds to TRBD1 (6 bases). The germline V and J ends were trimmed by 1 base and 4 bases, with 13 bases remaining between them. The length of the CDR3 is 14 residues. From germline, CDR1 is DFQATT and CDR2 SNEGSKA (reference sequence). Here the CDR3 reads CSARVGPRGETQYF. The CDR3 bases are TGCAGTGCTAGAGTGGGACCCAGGGGAGAGACCCAGTACTTC.

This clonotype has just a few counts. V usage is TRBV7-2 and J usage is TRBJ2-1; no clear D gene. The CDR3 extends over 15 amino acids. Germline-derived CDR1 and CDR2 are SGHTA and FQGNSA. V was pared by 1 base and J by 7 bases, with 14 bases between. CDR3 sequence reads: CASSLEGLALNEQFF. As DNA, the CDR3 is TGTGCCAGCAGCTTAGAAGGTTTAGCCTTGAATGAGCAGTTCTTC.

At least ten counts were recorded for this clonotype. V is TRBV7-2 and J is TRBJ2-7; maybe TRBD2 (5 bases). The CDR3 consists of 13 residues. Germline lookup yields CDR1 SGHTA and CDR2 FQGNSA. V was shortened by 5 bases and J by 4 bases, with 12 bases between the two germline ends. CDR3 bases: TGTGCCAGCAGCCTCTTGAGGGCTTACGAGCAGTACTTC. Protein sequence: CASSLLRAYEQYF.

The CDR3 coding sequence is TGTGCCAGCAGTGGGGGAAGTTCGAGCTACACCTTC. It is translated as CASSGGSSSYTF. The chain recombines TRBV6-2 or TRBV6-3 with TRBJ1-2, with TRBD1 as a possible D gene (5 bases). CDR3 length equals 12 residues. CDR1 is MNHEY, CDR2 SVGEGT, per germline. V was pared by 5 bases and J by 9 bases, with 13 bases between.

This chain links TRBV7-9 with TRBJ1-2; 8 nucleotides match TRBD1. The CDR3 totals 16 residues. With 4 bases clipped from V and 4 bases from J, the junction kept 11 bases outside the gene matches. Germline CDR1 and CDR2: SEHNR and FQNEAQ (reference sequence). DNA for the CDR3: TGTGCCAGCAGCTCAGACTTCAGGGGGCCGAGCTATGGCTACACCTTC. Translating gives CASSSDFRGPSYGYTF.

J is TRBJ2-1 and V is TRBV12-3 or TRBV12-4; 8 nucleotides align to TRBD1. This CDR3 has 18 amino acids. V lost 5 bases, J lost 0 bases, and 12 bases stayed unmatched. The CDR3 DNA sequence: TGTGCCAGCAGTCCAGGACAGGGCCGGCTCAGCTCCTACAATGAGCAGTTCTTC. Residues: CASSPGQGRLSSYNEQFF.

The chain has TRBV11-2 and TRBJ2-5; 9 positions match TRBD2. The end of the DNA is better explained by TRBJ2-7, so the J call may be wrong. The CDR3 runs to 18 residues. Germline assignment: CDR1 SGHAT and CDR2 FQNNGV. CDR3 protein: CASSFRVPLAGVPYEQYF. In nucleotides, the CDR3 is TGTGCCAGCAGCTTCCGGGTCCCCTTAGCGGGAGTCCCCTACGAGCAGTACTTC.

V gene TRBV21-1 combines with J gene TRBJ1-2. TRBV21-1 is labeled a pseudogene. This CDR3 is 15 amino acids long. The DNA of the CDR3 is TGTGCCAGCAGGCGGGACTCAATCCTAGCGGCTGGCTACACCTTC. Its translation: CASRRDSILAAGYTF.

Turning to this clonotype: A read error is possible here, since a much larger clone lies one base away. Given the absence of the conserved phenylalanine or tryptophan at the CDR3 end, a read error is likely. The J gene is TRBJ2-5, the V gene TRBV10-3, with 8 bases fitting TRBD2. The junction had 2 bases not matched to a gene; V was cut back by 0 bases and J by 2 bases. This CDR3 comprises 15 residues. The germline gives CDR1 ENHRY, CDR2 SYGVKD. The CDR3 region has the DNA TGTGCCATCAGTGAGTCGGGGACTAGTCAAGAGACCCAGTACGTC. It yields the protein CAISESGTSQETQYV.

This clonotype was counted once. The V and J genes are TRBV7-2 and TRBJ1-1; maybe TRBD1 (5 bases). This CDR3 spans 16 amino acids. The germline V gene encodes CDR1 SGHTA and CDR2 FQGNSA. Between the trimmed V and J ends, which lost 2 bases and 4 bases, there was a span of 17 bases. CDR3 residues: CASSLNSRLGGTEAFF. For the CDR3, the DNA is TGTGCCAGCAGCTTAAACTCCCGGCTGGGGGGCACTGAAGCTTTCTTT.

For the CDR3, the DNA is TGTGCCAGCAGGACTAGCGGGTCCGTCAATGAGCAGTTCTTC. It specifies CASRTSGSVNEQFF. This chain uses TRBV27 with TRBJ2-1; 10 bases are a match to TRBD2. CDR1 and CDR2 (germline): MNHEY, SMNVEV (reference sequence). V was clipped by 6 bases and J by 6 bases; unmatched bases: 5. The CDR3 contains 14 residues.

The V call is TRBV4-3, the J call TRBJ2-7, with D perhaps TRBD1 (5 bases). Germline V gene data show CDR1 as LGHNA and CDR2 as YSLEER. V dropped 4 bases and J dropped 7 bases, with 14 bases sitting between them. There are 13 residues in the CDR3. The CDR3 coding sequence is TGCGCCAGCAGCCGAGAGTCAGGGATGGAGCAGTACTTC. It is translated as CASSRESGMEQYF.

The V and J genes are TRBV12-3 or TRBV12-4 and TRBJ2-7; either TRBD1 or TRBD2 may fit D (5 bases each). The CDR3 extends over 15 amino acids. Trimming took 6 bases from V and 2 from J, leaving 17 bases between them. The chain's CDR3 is CASRPTGGGPYEQYF. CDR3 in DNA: TGTGCCAGCAGGCCTACAGGAGGTGGCCCCTACGAGCAGTACTTC.